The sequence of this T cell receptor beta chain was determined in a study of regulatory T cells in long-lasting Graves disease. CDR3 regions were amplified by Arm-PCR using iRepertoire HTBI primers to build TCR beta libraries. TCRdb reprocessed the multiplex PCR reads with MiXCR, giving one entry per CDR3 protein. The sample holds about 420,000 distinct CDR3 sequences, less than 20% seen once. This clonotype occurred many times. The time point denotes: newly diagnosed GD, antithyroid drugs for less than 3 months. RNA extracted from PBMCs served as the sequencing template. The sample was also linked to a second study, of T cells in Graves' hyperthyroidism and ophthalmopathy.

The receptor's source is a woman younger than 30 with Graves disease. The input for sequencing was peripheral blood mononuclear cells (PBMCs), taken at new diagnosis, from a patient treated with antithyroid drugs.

This CDR3 is CASSRDSRQETQYF. The DNA of the CDR3 is TGTGCCAGCAGCCGGGACAGCCGCCAAGAGACCCAGTACTTC. The J gene is TRBJ2-5, the V gene TRBV7-6; 7 nucleotides align to TRBD1. The junction had 4 bases not matched to a gene; V was cut back by 5 bases and J by 1 base. The CDR3 totals 14 residues. The germline V gene encodes CDR1 SGHVS and CDR2 FNYEAQ.